This is a list of T cell receptor beta chains from one sample in a study of T cell responses to AZD1222 COVID-19 vaccine. TCRdb's copy holds only in-frame clones and misses some; the assay was immunoSEQ multiplex PCR. The data show 100,000 to 150,000 clones, over 75% seen once. Specimen: peripheral blood, collected on day 0 of AZD1222 vaccination. All receptors come from an adult in good health. The CDR3 runs from the conserved cysteine through the conserved F or W. Each record gives: V gene, CDR3 protein.

TRBV20-1,CSARSLGQRTF
TRBV6-5,CASRMGGANQPQHF
TRBV10-3,CATLAGGSQYF
TRBV11-2,CASSYSISSYEQYF
TRBV5-3,CARSLDNRSAEAFF
TRBV29-1,CSVGAGYQETQYF
TRBV4-1,CASTGTERYGYTF
TRBV7-2,CASSLGARKGPQHF
TRBV5-4,CASSLARGVNTEAFF
TRBV1,CTSSQDLPGENYGYTF
TRBV18,CASSPSGELFF
TRBV9,CASSKRTGGTEAFF
TRBV19,CASHRDPTGELFF
TRBV3-1/TRBV3-2,CASSQVVEPPLGNTIYF
TRBV12-3/TRBV12-4,CASTPLLSDEQYF
TRBV30,CAFTRLNTEAFF
TRBV5-8,CASSWSREAFF
TRBV4-2,CASSQGRSSYNEQFF
TRBV2,CASGANINTEAFF
TRBV10-3,CAISSRGPYEQYF
TRBV19,CASRGEGQGSEQYF
TRBV15,CATSQGVTEAFF
TRBV7-8,CASSLVRGTGSVDSPLHF
TRBV9,CASSVARADTQYF
TRBV7-8,CASSLTGTPGASPLHF
TRBV6-1,CASSDLGQGAYQPQHF
TRBV5-1,CASRSTSQSSYEQYF
TRBV5-1,CASSLTGVNTEAFF
TRBV6-1,CASSEARGNYGYTF
TRBV19,CASTPGQGRRNTEAFF
TRBV13,CASSPRAWDYGYTF
TRBV7-9,CAGVQGDYGYTF
TRBV6-2/TRBV6-3,CASSYSPGLAGSTRTGELFF
TRBV28,CASSPPGLNQPQHF
TRBV7-3,CASSLNAGAGANVLTF
TRBV11-3,CASSSSQGGEKLFF
TRBV30,CAWSLYTEAFF
TRBV24-1,CATKPGEGSTNEKLFF
TRBV10-3,CAIGGTVVEQYF
TRBV7-9,CASRRPGTNYGYTF
TRBV5-4,CASSLGTRDTIYF
TRBV6-5,CASKLRGVDTEAFF
TRBV7-9,CASSSVRGREKLFF
TRBV19,CASSIDGYNEQFF
TRBV3-1/TRBV3-2,CASSQKTVNYEQYF
TRBV27,CASSLTRGGGNTIYF
TRBV5-4,CASSPPGQLNTEAFF
TRBV11-3,CASSLDGPAGVDYGYTF
TRBV7-9,CASSTSAAFNQPQHF
TRBV7-9,CASSLARYEQYF
TRBV7-6,CASSPTQGVGGYTF
TRBV7-3,CASSLTGQAPLHF